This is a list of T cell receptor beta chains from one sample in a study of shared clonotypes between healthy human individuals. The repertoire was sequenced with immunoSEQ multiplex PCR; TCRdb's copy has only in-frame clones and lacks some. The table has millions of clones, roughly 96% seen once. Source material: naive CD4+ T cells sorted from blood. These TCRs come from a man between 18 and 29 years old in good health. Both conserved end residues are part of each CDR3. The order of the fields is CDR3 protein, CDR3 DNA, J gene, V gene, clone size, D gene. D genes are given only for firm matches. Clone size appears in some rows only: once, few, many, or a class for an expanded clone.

CAIGTGGTEAFF | TGTGCCATCGGGACAGGGGGCACTGAAGCTTTCTTT | TRBJ1-1 | TRBV10-3 | - | TRBD1
CASSSGTGLGTGELFF | TGTGCCAGCAGTTCTGGGACAGGTTTGGGCACCGGGGAGCTGTTTTTT | TRBJ2-2 | TRBV27 | - | TRBD1
CAWAYSGRITDTQYF | TGTGCCTGGGCCTATAGCGGGAGAATCACAGATACGCAGTATTTT | TRBJ2-3 | TRBV30 | - | TRBD2
CAVGEQEKNGYTF | TGTGCCGTCGGGGAACAGGAGAAAAATGGCTACACCTTC | TRBJ1-2 | TRBV28 | once | -
CASSPSLGETQYF | TGTGCCAGCAGCCCATCCTTGGGGGAGACCCAGTACTTC | TRBJ2-5 | TRBV7-2 | - | -
CASSLTSGPYNEQFF | TGTGCCAGCAGCCTAACTAGCGGGCCCTACAATGAGCAGTTCTTC | TRBJ2-1 | TRBV6-5 | - | TRBD2
CASSSSGGTDTQYF | TGTGCCAGCAGCTCTAGCGGGGGCACAGATACGCAGTATTTT | TRBJ2-3 | TRBV7-9 | - | TRBD2
CASSERFPNAQPQHF | TGTGCCAGCAGTGAAAGGTTCCCCAACGCTCAGCCCCAGCATTTT | TRBJ1-5 | TRBV2 | - | -
CASIPSGESTDTQYF | TGTGCCAGCATCCCTAGCGGGGAAAGCACAGATACGCAGTATTTT | TRBJ2-3 | TRBV28 | - | TRBD2
CAISDGYNTEAFF | TGTGCCATCAGTGACGGCTACAACACTGAAGCTTTCTTT | TRBJ1-1 | TRBV10-3 | - | -
CASSHHTATYEQYF | TGTGCCAGCAGCCATCATACAGCCACTTACGAGCAGTACTTC | TRBJ2-7 | TRBV28 | - | -
CASSHDRGQTARAFF | TGTGCCAGCAGTCACGACAGGGGGCAAACCGCTCGAGCTTTCTTT | TRBJ1-1 | TRBV28 | - | TRBD1
CSVRLAGQETQYF | TGCAGCGTTCGGCTAGCGGGACAAGAGACCCAGTACTTC | TRBJ2-5 | TRBV29-1 | - | TRBD2
CASRGTGRYGYTF | TGTGCCAGCAGAGGGACAGGCCGGTATGGCTACACCTTC | TRBJ1-2 | TRBV6-4 | - | TRBD1
CASSIAFYGYTF | TGTGCCAGTAGTATTGCGTTCTATGGCTACACCTTC | TRBJ1-2 | TRBV19 | - | -
CASSTGTGSSYEQYF | TGTGCCAGCAGTACCGGGACAGGGAGCTCCTACGAGCAGTACTTC | TRBJ2-7 | TRBV7-8 | - | TRBD1
CASSSGDSYREQYF | TGTGCCAGCAGTTCGGGGGACAGTTATCGAGAGCAGTACTTC | TRBJ2-7 | TRBV6-5 | - | -
CSVERLQGAGETQYF | TGCAGCGTTGAGCGTCTCCAGGGGGCTGGGGAGACCCAGTACTTC | TRBJ2-5 | TRBV29-1 | - | TRBD1
CASSSGRGFQPQHF | TGTGCCAGCAGCTCCGGGCGGGGTTTTCAGCCCCAGCATTTT | TRBJ1-5 | TRBV11-2 | - | -
CASRGQGAWEETQYF | TGTGCCAGCAGAGGACAGGGGGCGTGGGAAGAGACCCAGTACTTC | TRBJ2-5 | TRBV6-1 | - | TRBD1
CASKADADTQYF | TGTGCCAGCAAGGCGGACGCAGATACGCAGTATTTT | TRBJ2-3 | TRBV7-2 | - | -
CASGLTGKTQYF | TGTGCTAGTGGTTTGACGGGGAAAACGCAGTATTTT | TRBJ2-3 | TRBV12-5 | - | -